The 2 T cell receptor beta chains below were found in one sample sequenced in a study of T cells after yellow fever vaccination. A single record per CDR3 protein comes from TCRdb applying MiXCR to the 5' RACE reads. The top ten hold about 19% of the sample, which has 250,000 or so distinct CDR3 sequences, 3.6% seen once. The sample was PBMCs, taken 15 days after the yellow fever booster vaccination. These receptors came from a man younger than 35 who received the YFV17D yellow fever vaccine.

This clonotype has at least ten counts. The V and J genes are TRBV18 and TRBJ1-2, with TRBD1 matching 8 bases. With 4 bases clipped from V and 2 bases from J, the junction kept 6 bases outside the gene matches. Per germline, CDR1 KGHSH and CDR2 LQKENI. There are 15 residues in the CDR3. CDR3 sequence: CASSHDRTGNYGYTF. CDR3 nucleotide sequence: TGTGCCAGCTCACATGATAGGACAGGGAACTATGGCTACACCTTC. The whole variable domain, remainder taken from reference TRBV18 and TRBJ1-2, is NAGVMQNPRHLVRRRGQEARLRCSPMKGHSHVYWYRQLPEEGLKFMVYLQKENIIDESGMPKERFSAEFPKEGPSILRIQQVVRGDSAAYFCASSHDRTGNYGYTFGSGTRLTVV.

This clonotype showed up many times. The chain has TRBV18 and TRBJ1-1; D may be TRBD1 (6 bases). Trimming took 0 bases from V and 4 from J, leaving 15 bases between them. The CDR3 covers 16 residues. Germline V lookup: CDR1 KGHSH, CDR2 LQKENI. CDR3 in amino acids: CASSPPLGGTTTEAFF. The CDR3 coding sequence is TGTGCCAGCTCACCACCGCTAGGGGGGACTACCACTGAAGCTTTCTTT.